This entry lists 27 T cell receptor beta chains sequenced from one sample in a study of blood T cell repertoires in COVID-19. Repertoires were generated with immunoSEQ multiplex PCR, while TCRdb's copy carries only in-frame clones and drops some. The sample shows over 100,000 clones, around nine tenths of them seen only once. Sequenced input: peripheral blood. These receptors all come from a woman between 50 and 59 years old with COVID-19, enrolled during active disease.

This chain connects TRBV19 to TRBJ1-2; D gene uncertain. The CDR3 is made up of 16 amino acids. Germline V gene data show CDR1 as LNHDA and CDR2 as SQIVND (reference sequence). V lost 8 bases to trimming and J lost 3 bases, with 22 bases between them. CDR3 sequence (DNA): TGTGCCAGTGTCCGAAGTAGCGGCTGGGAGTACTATGGCTACACCTTC. This translates into CASVRSSGWEYYGYTF. The full variable domain, completed using reference TRBV19 and TRBJ1-2, is DGGITQSPKYLFRKEGQNVTLSCEQNLNHDAMYWYRQDPGQGLRLIYYSQIVNDFQKGDIAEGYSVSREKKESFPLTVTSAQKNPTAFYLCASVRSSGWEYYGYTFGSGTRLTVV.

J is TRBJ1-1 and V is TRBV18; 7 positions match TRBD1. The CDR3 loop spans 15 amino acids. V trimming: 1 base; J trimming: 1 base; junction bases outside the gene matches: 3. Per germline, CDR1 KGHSH and CDR2 LQKENI. The CDR3 loop is CASSPRQGPNTEAFF. The CDR3 DNA reads as TGTGCCAGCTCACCACGACAGGGACCGAACACTGAAGCTTTCTTT.

This chain joins TRBV7-2 and TRBJ2-4, with a tentative D call TRBD2 (5 bases). The CDR3 extends over 15 amino acids. In germline, CDR1 is SGHTA, CDR2 FQGNSA. The V end lost 4 bases, the J end lost 6 bases, and 16 bases lay between the germline ends. CDR3 in DNA: TGTGCCAGCAGCTCCCCGGGGAGCGGCCGAAACATTCAGTACTTC. Protein: CASSSPGSGRNIQYF.

This rearrangement joins TRBV19 to TRBJ2-1, with unresolved D. CDR3 length equals 11 residues. CDR1 is LNHDA, CDR2 SQIVND, per germline (reference sequence). The V and J ends lost 7 bases and 4 bases respectively, with 5 bases between them. CDR3 in amino acids: CASTQYNEQFF. CDR3 DNA: TGTGCCAGTACCCAGTACAATGAGCAGTTCTTC.

The chain is built from TRBV20-1 and TRBJ2-3; 12 positions agree with TRBD2. J gave up 0 bases and V 3 bases, and 10 bases lay outside the gene matches. CDR3 size: 18 residues. Germline V lookup: CDR1 DFQATT, CDR2 SNEGSKA (reference sequence). The CDR3 sequence is CSASVLAGGLPSTDTQYF. The CDR3 DNA is TGCAGTGCTAGTGTACTAGCGGGGGGACTCCCGAGCACAGATACGCAGTATTTT.

The gene calls are TRBV7-8 and TRBJ1-1; TRBD1 might be the D (5 bases). The CDR3 is 15 amino acids. Germline V CDR1 and CDR2: SGHVS, FQNEAQ. Trimming took off 2 bases at V and 0 bases at J, with 10 bases between the two ends. Here the CDR3 reads CASSLSSTVNTEAFF. DNA for the CDR3: TGTGCCAGCAGCTTATCCTCGACAGTGAACACTGAAGCTTTCTTT. The entire variable domain, with the rest obtained from reference TRBV7-8 and TRBJ1-1, is as follows: GAGVSQSPRYKVAKRGQDVALRCDPISGHVSLFWYQQALGQGPEFLTYFQNEAQLDKSGLPSDRFFAERPEGSVSTLKIQRTQQEDSAVYLCASSLSSTVNTEAFFGQGTRLTVV.

The CDR3 spells CASSKVMSGQRSSYNSPLHF. Here the CDR3 DNA reads TGTGCCAGCAGCAAAGTCATGTCGGGACAGAGGAGCTCCTATAATTCACCCCTCCACTTT. This chain joins TRBV21-1 and TRBJ1-6; the table's D call, TRBD1, was not checked against the DNA. TRBV21-1 is shown as a pseudogene. This CDR3 region has 20 residues.

The chain has TRBV14 and TRBJ1-2; 8 bases match TRBD1. The CDR3 consists of 16 residues. Germline V gives CDR1 SGHDN, CDR2 FVKESK. The trim removed 4 bases at V and 4 bases at J, leaving 11 bases unmatched. The CDR3 is CASSRRTGRNLYGYTF. The CDR3 bases are TGTGCCAGCAGCCGAAGGACAGGGAGGAATCTCTATGGCTACACCTTC.

The gene calls are TRBV19 and TRBJ1-5; perhaps TRBD1 as D (5 bases). Trimming took off 8 bases at V and 9 bases at J, with 23 bases between the two ends. The CDR3 is made up of 15 amino acids. Germline assignment: CDR1 LNHDA and CDR2 SQIVND (reference sequence). CDR3 loop: CASRDDPSGGRPQHF. DNA for the CDR3: TGTGCCAGTCGTGACGATCCAAGCGGGGGGAGGCCCCAGCATTTT.

V usage is TRBV5-1 and J usage is TRBJ1-1; 8 bases are a match to TRBD1. CDR1 is SGHRS, CDR2 YFSETQ, per germline. V was pared by 0 bases and J by 7 bases, with 11 bases of the junction left unmatched. CDR3 length: 16 residues. As DNA, the CDR3 is TGCGCCAGCAGCTTGGTCTCCCTTACAGGGGGTATTGAAGCTTTCTTT. As protein: CASSLVSLTGGIEAFF.

V usage is TRBV5-6 and J usage is TRBJ1-5; D is uncertain. CDR3 length: 14 amino acids. Germline values: CDR1 SGHDT, CDR2 YYEEEE. Trimming cost V 1 base and J 3 bases, with 8 bases left between them. The CDR3 DNA sequence: TGTGCCAGCAGCTTGAAACAGTACAATCAGCCCCAGCATTTT. Encoded protein: CASSLKQYNQPQHF.

V is TRBV24-1 and J is TRBJ2-2; a weak D match, TRBD1 (5 bases). Germline V gene sequence: CDR1 KGHDR, CDR2 SFDVKD. V was shortened by 4 bases and J by 2 bases, with 7 bases between the two germline ends. This CDR3 is built from 14 residues. CDR3 residues: CATSETANTGELFF. Written as DNA, the CDR3 is TGTGCCACCAGTGAGACAGCTAACACCGGGGAGCTGTTTTTT.

V gene TRBV5-4 combines with J gene TRBJ2-2; D perhaps matches TRBD1 (5 bases). Germline loops: CDR1 SGHNT, CDR2 YYREEE (reference sequence). Trimming shortened V by 0 bases and J by 5 bases, and 11 bases separated the two germline ends. The CDR3 covers 15 residues. CDR3 DNA: TGTGCCAGCAGCTTGGGGGGTAGGGGAACCGGGGAGCTGTTTTTT. It is translated as CASSLGGRGTGELFF.

A single count supports this clone. The chain employs TRBV6-1 and TRBJ2-3; 7 bases match TRBD2. This CDR3 is 17 amino acids long. CDR1 MNHNS and CDR2 SASEGT come from the germline V gene. The V segment lost 1 base and the J segment 1 base; nucleotides outside the gene matches: 8. The CDR3 sequence is CASSEDPGRRGTDTQYF. CDR3 sequence (DNA): TGTGCCAGCAGTGAAGATCCCGGGAGGAGGGGCACAGATACGCAGTATTTT.

The rearrangement links TRBV18 to TRBJ1-1; TRBD1 aligns across 9 bases. The germline gives CDR1 KGHSH, CDR2 LQKENI. CDR3 length: 13 residues. J gave up 5 bases and V 6 bases, and 4 bases lay outside the gene matches. In DNA, the CDR3 is TGTGCCAGCTCTCCTGACAGGGGGACTGAAGCTTTCTTT. Its protein product is CASSPDRGTEAFF.

This clone has only one observation. V and J are TRBV6-5 and TRBJ1-5; no firm D call. With 5 bases removed from V and 6 bases from J, the gap between germline ends came to 17 bases. Germline V gives CDR1 MNHEY, CDR2 SVGAGI. This CDR3 region has 15 residues. CDR3 coding DNA: TGTGCCAGCAGTCCCCACTCCGATTCGGGTCAGCCCCAGCATTTT. Its protein product is CASSPHSDSGQPQHF.

This chain uses TRBV14 with TRBJ1-1; 7 bases are shared with TRBD1. V gave up 4 bases and J gave up 0 bases; unmatched junction bases: 11. Germline V lookup: CDR1 SGHDN, CDR2 FVKESK. CDR3 length: 17 residues. The CDR3 loop is CASSPLLTGPMNTEAFF. The CDR3 DNA follows: TGTGCCAGCAGCCCACTCCTGACAGGGCCTATGAACACTGAAGCTTTCTTT.

The chain joins TRBV15 to TRBJ1-3; 9 bases fit TRBD1. After removal of 3 bases from V and 7 bases from J, the junction contained 10 bases not matched to a gene. CDR1 and CDR2 from the germline V gene are LNHNV and YYDKDF (reference sequence). The CDR3 loop spans 16 amino acids. The CDR3 sequence is CATSSPGQGSRNTIYF. The CDR3 DNA reads as TGTGCCACCAGCAGCCCGGGACAGGGATCTAGGAACACCATATATTTT.

The sample holds one count of this clone. This chain links TRBV7-2 with TRBJ2-3, with D maybe TRBD2 (5 bases). Trimming left V 3 bases short and J 3 bases short, with 13 bases between. Germline lookup yields CDR1 SGHTA and CDR2 FQGNSA. CDR3 length: 15 amino acids. For the CDR3, the DNA is TGTGCCAGCAGCTTCGGGGTAGGAGCAACAGATACGCAGTATTTT. The encoded protein is CASSFGVGATDTQYF.

This clone has only one observation. V is TRBV12-1 and J is TRBJ1-5; TRBD1 is taken as the D call from the table, unchecked against the DNA. TRBV12-1 is a known pseudogene. The CDR3 runs to 14 residues. The CDR3 protein is CASSLTGPNQPQHF. CDR3 in DNA: TGTGCCAGCAGCTTGACAGGGCCCAATCAGCCCCAGCATTTT.

J is TRBJ2-5 and V is TRBV6-1; D is possibly TRBD1 (6 bases). Germline V gives CDR1 MNHNS, CDR2 SASEGT. Deletions cut 1 base from V and 6 bases from J, with 15 bases between. This CDR3 contains 15 residues. In DNA form, the CDR3 reads TGTGCCAGCAGTGAAGGACCTCAGGGGTGGAAGACCCAGTACTTC. Its protein is CASSEGPQGWKTQYF.

This clone was seen only a few times. This chain uses TRBV19 with TRBJ1-2; 10 bases align to TRBD1. Per germline, CDR1 LNHDA and CDR2 SQIVND (reference sequence). The V gene end was trimmed by 8 bases and the J gene end by 2 bases; junction bases not matched to a gene: 5. The CDR3 totals 14 residues. The CDR3 nucleotides read TGTGCCAGTCTTTGGACAGGGGGGAACTATGGCTACACCTTC. The encoded protein is CASLWTGGNYGYTF.

This chain joins TRBV19 and TRBJ1-6; no clear D gene. Germline CDR1 is LNHDA and CDR2 is SQIVND (reference sequence). The CDR3 totals 13 residues. Trimming cost V 1 base and J 6 bases, with 4 bases left between them. CDR3 region: CASSIGSNSPLHF. The CDR3 DNA is TGTGCCAGTAGTATAGGGAGTAATTCACCCCTCCACTTT.

This rearrangement joins TRBV30 to TRBJ1-1, with D uncertain. V was pared by 3 bases and J by 6 bases, with 11 bases between. The length of the CDR3 is 12 residues. From germline, CDR1 is GTSNPN and CDR2 SVGIG (reference sequence). The CDR3 loop reads CAWSYGWSEAFF. The CDR3 nucleotides read TGTGCCTGGAGCTACGGTTGGTCTGAAGCTTTCTTT.

The CDR3 nucleotides read TGCGCCAGCAGTCGGGGACAATCGGGCTACACCTTC. Encoded protein: CASSRGQSGYTF. The rearrangement joins TRBV10-2 to TRBJ1-2, with TRBD1 as a possible D gene (6 bases). Germline values: CDR1 WSHSY, CDR2 SAAADI. The CDR3 is 12 residues long. Trimming left V 5 bases short and J 8 bases short, with 12 bases between.

The CDR3 DNA follows: TGTGCCTGGGACCAGGGCTTAAACACTGAAGCTTTCTTT. Its translation is CAWDQGLNTEAFF. This chain connects TRBV30 to TRBJ1-1, with TRBD1 as a possible D gene (5 bases). The CDR3 sequence is 13 residues long. The V and J ends lost 5 bases and 2 bases respectively, with 12 bases between them. Germline lookup yields CDR1 GTSNPN and CDR2 SVGIG (reference sequence).

V usage is TRBV14 and J usage is TRBJ1-1; possibly TRBD1 for D (6 bases). The CDR3 loop spans 17 amino acids. The V and J ends lost 2 bases and 0 bases respectively, with 16 bases between them. CDR1 is SGHDN, CDR2 FVKESK, per germline. In DNA, the CDR3 is TGTGCCAGCAGCCAAACAGGACGAGGGGGACTGAACACTGAAGCTTTCTTT. This gives the protein CASSQTGRGGLNTEAFF.